One and the same sample provided the 19 T cell receptor beta chains below, sequenced in a study of blood T cell repertoires in COVID-19. TCRdb's table, derived via immunoSEQ multiplex PCR, lists solely in-frame clones and lacks some. Among roughly 130,000 clones, over 75% were seen once, and the ten largest hold over 3.5%. Material: peripheral blood. The receptors derive from a woman aged 60 to 75 with acute or convalescent COVID-19.

V usage is TRBV2 and J usage is TRBJ1-6; 7 bases map to TRBD1. Germline CDR1 SNHLY, CDR2 FYNNEI. With V trimmed by 6 bases and J by 3 bases, 11 bases remained unmatched. The CDR3 consists of 17 residues. CDR3 sequence (DNA): TGTGCCAGCAGCGCAGAACAGGGGCCAAACTATAATTCACCCCTCCACTTT. It specifies CASSAEQGPNYNSPLHF.

The J gene is TRBJ1-5, the V gene TRBV3-1 (or the pseudogene TRBV3-2); 8 nucleotides match TRBD1. J was trimmed by 7 bases and V by 4 bases; bases with no gene match: 6. The germline V gene has CDR1 LGHDT and CDR2 YNNKEL (reference sequence). The CDR3 consists of 14 residues. The CDR3 spells CASSRGTGSQPQHF. The CDR3 DNA reads TGTGCCAGCAGCCGGGGGACAGGTTCACAGCCCCAGCATTTT.

V is TRBV2 and J is TRBJ1-3; D is unclear. Trimming removed 0 bases from V and 1 base from J, with 7 bases in between. Germline V gene data show CDR1 as SNHLY and CDR2 as FYNNEI. The CDR3 extends over 15 amino acids. The CDR3 DNA reads as TGTGCCAGCAGTGAAGCGGGCAGGTCTGGAAACACCATATATTTT. Encoded protein: CASSEAGRSGNTIYF.

V usage is TRBV24-1 and J usage is TRBJ1-2; tentative D call: TRBD1 (6 bases). The CDR3 spans 13 residues. The germline V and J ends were trimmed by 1 base and 5 bases, with 7 bases remaining between them. The germline gives CDR1 KGHDR, CDR2 SFDVKD. The CDR3 spells CATSDFTGYGYTF. The CDR3 DNA reads as TGTGCCACCAGTGATTTTACAGGGTATGGCTACACCTTC.

This clone was detected once. The chain joins TRBV3-1 (or the pseudogene TRBV3-2) to TRBJ2-6; TRBD1 matches 8 bases. The V gene's germline CDR1 is LGHDT and CDR2 YNNKEL (reference sequence). V lost 2 bases to trimming and J lost 0 bases; unmatched junction nucleotides: 6. The CDR3 consists of 18 residues. CDR3 protein: CASSQRGTGASGANVLTF. CDR3 nucleotide sequence: TGTGCCAGCAGCCAAAGGGGGACAGGAGCCTCTGGGGCCAACGTCCTGACTTTC.

This chain connects TRBV7-2 to TRBJ2-5; D uncertain. With 2 bases removed from V and 4 bases from J, the gap between germline ends came to 14 bases. Germline V CDR1 and CDR2: SGHTA, FQGNSA. CDR3 length: 15 amino acids. The CDR3 loop is CASSLWAASIETQYF. The DNA of the CDR3 is TGTGCCAGCAGCTTATGGGCCGCGAGTATAGAGACCCAGTACTTC. Full variable domain (outside the CDR3, taken from reference TRBV7-2 and TRBJ2-5): GAGVSQSPSNKVTEKGKDVELRCDPISGHTALYWYRQSLGQGLEFLIYFQGNSAPDKSGLPSDRFSAERTGGSVSTLTIQRTQQEDSAVYLCASSLWAASIETQYFGPGTRLLVL.

The chain combines TRBV3-1 (or the pseudogene TRBV3-2) with TRBJ1-4; D is unclear. Germline V gene lookup returns CDR1 LGHDT and CDR2 YNNKEL (reference sequence). This CDR3 contains 17 residues. V lost 2 bases, J lost 2 bases, and 15 bases lay in between. The CDR3 here is CASSQRPPGWTNEKLFF. In nucleotides, the CDR3 is TGTGCCAGCAGCCAACGGCCCCCGGGTTGGACTAATGAAAAACTGTTTTTT.

The rearrangement links TRBV11-2 to TRBJ2-3; 9 nucleotides align to TRBD1. V gave up 3 bases and J gave up 0 bases; unmatched junction bases: 1. Germline V gene data show CDR1 as SGHAT and CDR2 as FQNNGV. This CDR3 is 15 amino acids long. CDR3: CASSFGTGSTDTQYF. For the CDR3, the DNA is TGTGCCAGCAGCTTCGGGACAGGGAGCACAGATACGCAGTATTTT.

The chain joins TRBV19 to TRBJ2-3, with D perhaps TRBD2 (5 bases). The germline CDR1 and CDR2 sequences are LNHDA and SQIVND (reference sequence). V was pared by 2 bases and J by 2 bases, with 14 bases between. This CDR3 spans 16 amino acids. The CDR3: CASSINTGLITDTQYF. The CDR3 region has the DNA TGTGCCAGTAGTATAAATACGGGATTGATCACAGATACGCAGTATTTT.

This chain uses TRBV28 with TRBJ1-3; D is ambiguous. The CDR3 is 15 amino acids. Trimming cost V 7 bases and J 0 bases, with 13 bases left between them. Germline V gene lookup returns CDR1 MDHEN and CDR2 SYDVKM. The chain's CDR3 is CASIEGLPSGNTIYF. As DNA, the CDR3 is TGTGCCAGCATAGAGGGCCTCCCCTCTGGAAACACCATATATTTT.

The V gene is TRBV2, the J gene TRBJ1-6; weak D call: TRBD1 (5 bases). Germline CDR1 SNHLY, CDR2 FYNNEI. Between the trimmed V and J ends, which lost 3 bases and 3 bases, there was a span of 6 bases. This CDR3 is 14 amino acids long. CDR3 coding DNA: TGTGCCAGCAGTGAGGGGGGCTATAATTCACCCCTCCACTTT. Translating it yields CASSEGGYNSPLHF.

CDR3 loop: CASSQWTNTDTQYF. The CDR3 nucleotides are TGTGCCAGCAGCCAATGGACTAACACAGATACGCAGTATTTT. This chain uses TRBV3-1 (or the pseudogene TRBV3-2) with TRBJ2-3, with D tentatively TRBD2 (6 bases). The V end was cut by 2 bases, the J end by 2 bases, with 8 bases between. CDR1 is LGHDT and CDR2 is YNNKEL in the germline V gene (reference sequence). This CDR3 has 14 residues.

J is TRBJ1-4 and V is TRBV6-1; D remains ambiguous. The CDR3 loop spans 17 amino acids. The ends were cut back, 3 bases at V and 0 bases at J, with 14 bases in the middle. Germline CDR1 and CDR2: MNHNS and SASEGT. DNA for the CDR3: TGTGCCAGCAGTGACTGGGCAGCAACGGCAACTAATGAAAAACTGTTTTTT. It is translated as CASSDWAATATNEKLFF.

The chain couples TRBV29-1 to TRBJ1-2; D unclear. V dropped 1 base and J dropped 0 bases, with 9 bases sitting between them. The CDR3 totals 14 residues. The germline gives CDR1 SQVTM, CDR2 ANQGSEA. In DNA, the CDR3 is TGCAGCGTTGAAGCGGGAAGGGCTAACTATGGCTACACCTTC. Its translation is CSVEAGRANYGYTF.

The rearrangement joins TRBV6-5 to TRBJ1-2, with 12 bases identical to TRBD1. Germline-derived CDR1 and CDR2 are MNHEY and SVGAGI. V lost 4 bases, J lost 7 bases, and 10 bases stayed unmatched. This CDR3 is 16 amino acids long. CDR3 coding DNA: TGTGCCAGCAGTTCGCAACCGGGACAGGGGGCGCCTGGCTACACCTTC. Translation gives CASSSQPGQGAPGYTF.

V gene TRBV9 combines with J gene TRBJ2-1, with TRBD1 matching over 8 bases. The CDR3 is 16 residues long. Germline assignment: CDR1 SGDLS and CDR2 YYNGEE. V shed 0 bases, J shed 9 bases, and the junction held 11 bases outside the gene matches. The CDR3 DNA reads TGTGCCAGCAGCGTAGCCGGGACAGGAATTGAGCGTGAGCAGTTCTTC. This translates into CASSVAGTGIEREQFF.

The genes are TRBV2 and TRBJ2-2; 8 bases agree with TRBD1. Per germline, CDR1 SNHLY and CDR2 FYNNEI. The CDR3 runs 15 residues. Trimming at V came to 4 bases and at J to 4 bases, leaving 5 bases not matched to a gene. CDR3 in amino acids: CASSGTGRGTGELFF. The CDR3 nucleotides read TGTGCCAGCAGTGGGACAGGGAGAGGCACCGGGGAGCTGTTTTTT.

The chain carries TRBV7-2 and TRBJ2-3, with 11 nucleotides matching TRBD2. CDR3 size: 17 residues. The germline V gene has CDR1 SGHTA and CDR2 FQGNSA. V trimming: 5 bases; J trimming: 1 base; junction bases outside the gene matches: 8. The CDR3 region has the DNA TGTGCCAGCAGCCAAGGGACTAGCGGATTTCGCACAGATACGCAGTATTTT. As protein: CASSQGTSGFRTDTQYF.

The J gene is TRBJ1-2, the V gene TRBV6-1, with D unclear. The CDR3 runs to 13 residues. The germline V gene encodes CDR1 MNHNS and CDR2 SASEGT. V lost 3 bases to trimming and J lost 8 bases, with 13 bases between them. CDR3 DNA: TGTGCCAGCAGTGACCCCGTCGGGTGGGGCTACACCTTC. Protein product: CASSDPVGWGYTF.